Below, 17 T cell receptor beta chains from the same sample are listed, as sequenced in a study of blood T cell repertoires in COVID-19. Clones were sequenced by immunoSEQ multiplex PCR, and TCRdb holds only the in-frame ones, with some missing. In the table there are a few hundred thousand clones, less than 95% of which are singletons. Sequencing was performed on PBMCs or T cells enriched from blood (not recorded which). All receptors come from a young man who had recovered from COVID-19.

The genes are TRBV5-1 and TRBJ1-3; D uncertain. V lost 0 bases, J lost 0 bases, and 10 bases lay in between. Germline values: CDR1 SGHRS, CDR2 YFSETQ. This CDR3 region has 16 residues. The CDR3 is CASSLVGVDSGNTIYF. CDR3 DNA sequence: TGCGCCAGCAGCTTGGTCGGGGTCGACTCTGGAAACACCATATATTTT. Based on the CDR3 plus reference TRBV5-1 and TRBJ1-3, the full variable domain is KAGVTQTPRYLIKTRGQQVTLSCSPISGHRSVSWYQQTPGQGLQFLFEYFSETQRNKGNFPGRFSGRQFSNSRSEMNVSTLELGDSALYLCASSLVGVDSGNTIYFGEGSWLTVV.

The genes are TRBV2 and TRBJ1-1; D might be TRBD1 (5 bases). Germline values: CDR1 SNHLY, CDR2 FYNNEI. The CDR3 covers 14 residues. V was pared by 5 bases and J by 5 bases, with 15 bases between. The DNA of the CDR3 is TGTGCCAGCAGTCCCCGGGGGACGTTGACTGAAGCTTTCTTT. Its translation is CASSPRGTLTEAFF.

V is TRBV9 and J is TRBJ1-2; D perhaps matches TRBD1 (6 bases). The germline CDR1 and CDR2 sequences are SGDLS and YYNGEE. The CDR3 loop spans 15 amino acids. V was cut by 4 bases and J by 4 bases, with 17 bases left in between. The CDR3 loop reads CASSPKLGQTYGYTF. The CDR3, as DNA: TGTGCCAGCAGCCCCAAACTTGGACAGACCTATGGCTACACCTTC.

The gene calls are TRBV7-9 and TRBJ2-5, with 7 bases aligning to TRBD1. Trimming took 2 bases from V and 4 from J; bases not matched to a gene: 13. The CDR3 consists of 17 residues. Germline V gene sequence: CDR1 SEHNR, CDR2 FQNEAQ (reference sequence). The CDR3 reads CASSLPRDLGQIETQYF. Here the CDR3 DNA reads TGTGCCAGCAGCTTACCGAGAGACCTGGGACAGATAGAGACCCAGTACTTC.

The CDR3 reads CASSFGQELNYGYTF. The CDR3 nucleotides read TGTGCCAGCAGCTTCGGACAGGAGCTGAACTATGGCTACACCTTC. The gene calls are TRBV13 and TRBJ1-2, with 7 positions matching TRBD1. The J segment lost 2 bases and the V segment lost 3 bases, leaving 6 bases of the junction unmatched. Looked up from germline, CDR1 is PRHDT and CDR2 is FYEKMQ (reference sequence). This CDR3 has 15 amino acids. Drawing the rest from reference TRBV13 and TRBJ1-2, the complete variable domain is AAGVIQSPRHLIKEKRETATLKCYPIPRHDTVYWYQQGPGQDPQFLISFYEKMQSDKGSIPDRFSAQQFSDYHSELNMSSLELGDSALYFCASSFGQELNYGYTFGSGTRLTVV.

The chain is built from TRBV7-2 and TRBJ2-2; 7 positions match TRBD2. The CDR3 is made up of 18 amino acids. Germline CDR1 SGHTA, CDR2 FQGNSA. J was trimmed by 3 bases and V by 2 bases; bases with no gene match: 12. As DNA, the CDR3 is TGTGCCAGCAGCTTAAGAGGTTTACGGGGGGATTACACCGGGGAGCTGTTTTTT. Protein: CASSLRGLRGDYTGELFF.

The V call is TRBV20-1, the J call TRBJ1-1; D not resolved. V shed 4 bases and J shed 11 bases, with 8 bases lying between them. Germline V gene lookup returns CDR1 DFQATT and CDR2 SNEGSKA (reference sequence). There are 9 residues in the CDR3. CDR3 region: CSATPRAFF. The CDR3, as DNA: TGCAGTGCTACCCCCCGGGCTTTCTTT.

This sequence joins TRBV7-9 and TRBJ1-2, with D unresolved. Germline assignment: CDR1 SEHNR and CDR2 FQNEAQ (reference sequence). CDR3 size: 14 residues. V lost 5 bases and J 0 bases, leaving 10 bases between the germline ends. Here the CDR3 DNA reads TGTGCCAGCAGCCCCGAGGAAGCTAACTATGGCTACACCTTC. Protein product: CASSPEEANYGYTF.

The rearrangement uses TRBV9 and TRBJ1-4; perhaps TRBD1 as D (6 bases). Germline V gene sequence: CDR1 SGDLS, CDR2 YYNGEE. The V end was cut by 4 bases, the J end by 8 bases, with 21 bases between. This CDR3 spans 16 amino acids. CDR3 DNA sequence: TGTGCCAGCAGCCCCCGCGCGGGGGCAGTGGGAGAAAAACTGTTTTTT. Encoded protein: CASSPRAGAVGEKLFF. Full variable domain (rest looked up from reference TRBV9 and TRBJ1-4): DSGVTQTPKHLITATGQRVTLRCSPRSGDLSVYWYQQSLDQGLQFLIQYYNGEERAKGNILERFSAQQFPDLHSELNLSSLELGDSALYFCASSPRAGAVGEKLFFGSGTQLSVL.

This CDR3 is CASSYLGRKDTEAFF. Written as DNA, the CDR3 is TGTGCCAGCAGTTACTTGGGCAGGAAGGACACTGAAGCTTTCTTT. The chain employs TRBV6-5 and TRBJ1-1, with D unresolved. The length of the CDR3 is 15 residues. Germline assignment: CDR1 MNHEY and CDR2 SVGAGI. Trimming shortened V by 1 base and J by 3 bases, and 12 bases separated the two germline ends.

This sequence joins TRBV4-1 and TRBJ2-1; TRBD2 aligns across 10 bases. V shed 5 bases, J shed 7 bases, and the junction held 17 bases outside the gene matches. CDR3 size: 18 residues. The germline V gene encodes CDR1 MGHRA and CDR2 YSYEKL. The CDR3 loop reads CASSKARVNLAGVNEQFF. The CDR3 DNA is TGCGCCAGCAGCAAGGCCAGGGTGAATCTAGCGGGGGTAAATGAGCAGTTCTTC.

The chain has TRBV11-2 and TRBJ1-4; weak D call: TRBD1 (6 bases). Trimming removed 0 bases at V and 8 bases at J, with 10 bases between. Germline values: CDR1 SGHAT, CDR2 FQNNGV. This CDR3 has 14 residues. In nucleotides, the CDR3 is TGTGCCAGCAGCTTAGAAGGGGGTGGAGAAAAACTGTTTTTT. Translating it yields CASSLEGGGEKLFF.

The chain couples TRBV11-2 to TRBJ1-1; possibly TRBD1 for D (5 bases). V was clipped by 6 bases and J by 4 bases, with 12 bases between them. The CDR3 has 13 amino acids. Germline CDR1 reads SGHAT; CDR2 reads FQNNGV. CDR3 nucleotide sequence: TGTGCCAGCAGAGCCCTTAGGGGCACTGAAGCTTTCTTT. This sequence encodes CASRALRGTEAFF.

V and J are TRBV5-1 and TRBJ2-1; no clear D gene. The CDR3 contains 15 residues. V dropped 0 bases and J dropped 0 bases, with 7 bases sitting between them. Germline assignment: CDR1 SGHRS and CDR2 YFSETQ. The CDR3 bases are TGCGCCAGCAGCTTGGCACCCAGCTCCTACAATGAGCAGTTCTTC. Encoded protein: CASSLAPSSYNEQFF.

This rearrangement joins TRBV12-3 or TRBV12-4 to TRBJ1-2; 7 bases agree with TRBD1. V lost 6 bases to trimming and J lost 5 bases; unmatched junction nucleotides: 6. The CDR3 runs to 13 residues. CDR3: CASRAQGIYGYTF. The CDR3 DNA is TGTGCCAGCAGAGCACAGGGGATATATGGCTACACCTTC.

The V and J genes are TRBV11-2 and TRBJ2-1; a possible D gene is TRBD2 (5 bases). With 4 bases removed from V and 4 bases from J, the gap between germline ends came to 14 bases. CDR1 and CDR2 from the germline V gene are SGHAT and FQNNGV. There are 15 residues in the CDR3. The chain's CDR3 is CASSSLRGQYNEQFF. CDR3 in DNA: TGTGCCAGCAGCTCCCTCCGAGGGCAGTACAATGAGCAGTTCTTC.

The chain joins TRBV15 to TRBJ2-4, with 7 bases matching TRBD1. CDR3 length: 14 amino acids. The V segment lost 6 bases and the J segment 4 bases; nucleotides outside the gene matches: 6. Germline V gives CDR1 LNHNV, CDR2 YYDKDF (reference sequence). The CDR3 is CATRLQGLKNIQYF. For the CDR3, the DNA is TGTGCCACCAGACTACAGGGGCTAAAAAACATTCAGTACTTC.